This TCR beta chain was sequenced in a study of CD8 T cells in ankylosing spondylitis. Researchers built TCR beta libraries using quantitative 5'-RACE with molecular barcodes. TCRdb re-analysed the 5' RACE reads in MiXCR, keeping a single row per CDR3 protein. The data show tens of thousands of distinct CDR3 sequences, with around 3.8% seen just once and 3% to 4% held by the top ten. Germline CDR1 is SGDLS and CDR2 is YYNGEE. This CDR3 contains 14 residues. V was shortened by 3 bases and J by 9 bases, with 16 bases between the two germline ends. The table lists this clonotype with many counts. The chain combines TRBV9 with TRBJ2-1; D unresolved. The specimen was blood, either unsorted or a sorted T cell fraction (not recorded which). This TCR derives from a female donor with ankylosing spondylitis or in good health (not recorded which). CDR3 region: CASSATVTSGEQFF. The CDR3, as DNA: TGTGCCAGCAGCGCCACCGTAACTTCTGGTGAGCAGTTCTTC.